The 16 T cell receptor beta chains in this list originate from one sample, sequenced in a study of blood T cell repertoires in COVID-19. Data came from immunoSEQ multiplex PCR; TCRdb stores just in-frame clones and leaves some out. This sample yields 110,000 to 150,000 clones, of which 85% are seen a single time; about 3.2% belongs to the top ten. Sequencing was done on a sample of peripheral blood. The receptors originated from a man aged 50 to 60 with acute or convalescent COVID-19.

V is TRBV15 and J is TRBJ2-7; weak D call: TRBD1 (5 bases). Germline CDR1 LNHNV, CDR2 YYDKDF (reference sequence). The CDR3 runs 13 residues. Trimming left V 0 bases short and J 3 bases short, with 6 bases between. This chain's CDR3 is CATSREQDYEQYF. CDR3 sequence (DNA): TGTGCCACCAGCAGAGAACAGGACTACGAGCAGTACTTC.

This clone was counted a single time. The V and J genes are TRBV6-5 and TRBJ1-1; D gene uncertain. V lost 2 bases and J lost 2, with 12 bases in between. CDR1 and CDR2 from the germline V gene are MNHEY and SVGAGI. The CDR3 covers 15 residues. The CDR3 spells CASSYTARQNTEAFF. CDR3 nucleotides: TGTGCCAGCAGTTACACCGCCCGACAAAACACTGAAGCTTTCTTT.

The V and J genes are TRBV15 and TRBJ2-3; tentative D call: TRBD2 (7 bases). Trimming shortened V by 2 bases and J by 0 bases, and 12 bases separated the two germline ends. Germline CDR1 LNHNV, CDR2 YYDKDF (reference sequence). The CDR3 loop spans 16 amino acids. The CDR3 spells CATSRTGRGSTDTQYF. The CDR3 nucleotides read TGTGCCACCAGCAGAACAGGGAGGGGGAGCACAGATACGCAGTATTTT.

The chain combines TRBV4-1 with TRBJ2-3; 7 bases match TRBD2. Unmatched junction bases numbered 11, after V lost 0 bases and J lost 2 bases. In germline, CDR1 is MGHRA, CDR2 YSYEKL. The CDR3 contains 18 residues. Here the CDR3 DNA reads TGCGCCAGCAGCCAAGATGTTGTGGGGGGGGGTTTCACAGATACGCAGTATTTT. This gives the protein CASSQDVVGGGFTDTQYF.

V and J are TRBV7-3 and TRBJ1-6; 9 bases line up with TRBD1. Germline assignment: CDR1 SGHTA and CDR2 FQGTGA. The CDR3 spans 13 residues. V dropped 4 bases and J dropped 15; count of bases not matched to a gene: 7. The CDR3 DNA reads as TGTGCCAGCAGCTCGGGACAGGGAGAGATCCTCCACTTT. Its translation: CASSSGQGEILHF.

This chain links TRBV7-9 with TRBJ1-2; perhaps TRBD1 as D (6 bases). This CDR3 region has 14 residues. Germline V gene sequence: CDR1 SEHNR, CDR2 FQNEAQ (reference sequence). The V and J ends lost 4 bases and 8 bases respectively, with 17 bases between them. In DNA, the CDR3 is TGTGCCAGCAGCTCCGGGACACGCACCGACGGCTACACCTTC. It specifies CASSSGTRTDGYTF.

This chain joins TRBV12-3 or TRBV12-4 and TRBJ2-7, with no clear D. The V end lost 7 bases, the J end lost 3 bases, and 13 bases lay between the germline ends. The CDR3 totals 13 residues. CDR3 region: CASTIGGFYEQYF. In DNA, the CDR3 is TGTGCCAGCACAATTGGCGGATTCTACGAGCAGTACTTC.

The V and J genes are TRBV6-6 and TRBJ2-5, with 7 nucleotides matching TRBD2. The CDR3 is made up of 17 amino acids. The junction had 16 bases not matched to a gene; V was cut back by 5 bases and J by 4 bases. Germline assignment: CDR1 MNHNY and CDR2 SVGAGI (reference sequence). The CDR3 is CASSPDTGGNLGETQYF. Here the CDR3 DNA reads TGTGCCAGCAGTCCTGATACCGGGGGGAATTTGGGAGAGACCCAGTACTTC.

The gene calls are TRBV27 and TRBJ2-1, with unresolved D. The CDR3 extends over 15 amino acids. CDR1 and CDR2 (germline): MNHEY, SMNVEV (reference sequence). The germline V and J ends were trimmed by 3 bases and 3 bases, with 12 bases remaining between them. The CDR3 DNA is TGTGCCAGCAGTTTTCTCCCCGCAGGCTACAATGAGCAGTTCTTC. Its translation: CASSFLPAGYNEQFF.

In its sample, this clone was seen a few times. The chain employs TRBV7-8 and TRBJ1-2, with TRBD1 identical over 9 bases. V shed 5 bases, J shed 8 bases, and the junction held 3 bases outside the gene matches. CDR3 length: 12 residues. CDR1 is SGHVS and CDR2 is FQNEAQ in the germline V gene. In nucleotides, the CDR3 is TGTGCCAGCAGCGAGGACAGGGGCGGCTACACCTTC. Its translation is CASSEDRGGYTF.

This chain uses TRBV9 with TRBJ2-7; 8 bases are shared with TRBD1. Germline CDR1 SGDLS, CDR2 YYNGEE. The CDR3 is 15 residues long. The V gene end was trimmed by 4 bases and the J gene end by 6 bases; junction bases not matched to a gene: 12. The CDR3: CASSPGTGHGPEQYF. Here the CDR3 DNA reads TGTGCCAGCAGCCCTGGGACAGGACACGGCCCCGAGCAGTACTTC. The complete variable domain, with remaining parts taken from reference TRBV9 and TRBJ2-7, reads DSGVTQTPKHLITATGQRVTLRCSPRSGDLSVYWYQQSLDQGLQFLIQYYNGEERAKGNILERFSAQQFPDLHSELNLSSLELGDSALYFCASSPGTGHGPEQYFGPGTRLTVT.

The gene calls are TRBV4-1 and TRBJ1-6; D gene uncertain. Per the germline V gene, CDR1 is MGHRA and CDR2 is YSYEKL. The CDR3 spans 19 residues. V dropped 0 bases and J dropped 0 bases, with 15 bases sitting between them. This CDR3 is CASSQDRLSRSSYNSPLHF. CDR3 DNA sequence: TGCGCCAGCAGCCAAGATCGACTGAGTCGGAGCTCCTATAATTCACCCCTCCACTTT.

This chain joins TRBV28 and TRBJ1-5; D call uncertain. There are 14 residues in the CDR3. CDR1 and CDR2 from the germline V gene are MDHEN and SYDVKM. Trimming removed 2 bases from V and 4 bases from J, with 9 bases in between. The CDR3 is CASSLEEGNQPQHF. The CDR3 DNA sequence: TGTGCCAGCAGTTTAGAGGAGGGAAATCAGCCCCAGCATTTT.

J is TRBJ1-2 and V is TRBV6-2 or TRBV6-3; a weak D match, TRBD1 (5 bases). This CDR3 spans 13 amino acids. With 5 bases removed from V and 7 bases from J, the gap between germline ends came to 14 bases. Germline-derived CDR1 and CDR2 are MNHEY and SVGEGT. CDR3 bases: TGTGCCAGCAGTCCCGGGGGGAATGGTGGCTACACCTTC. It translates to CASSPGGNGGYTF.

The genes are TRBV12-5 and TRBJ1-2, with D perhaps TRBD1 (6 bases). Germline values: CDR1 LGHNT, CDR2 FRNRAP. The CDR3 consists of 15 residues. V lost 2 bases and J lost 6, with 16 bases in between. CDR3 in DNA: TGTGCTAGTGGTTTGCTAGAGGGGGTGCTTCATGGCTACACCTTC. Protein sequence: CASGLLEGVLHGYTF. The whole variable domain, filled in from reference TRBV12-5 and TRBJ1-2, reads DARVTQTPRHKVTEMGQEVTMRCQPILGHNTVFWYRQTMMQGLELLAYFRNRAPLDDSGMPKDRFSAEMPDATLATLKIQPSEPRDSAVYFCASGLLEGVLHGYTFGSGTRLTVV.

The DNA of the CDR3 is TGTGCCAGCAGCTTACTAGCGGGGTTTAACACCGGGGAGCTGTTTTTT. Translation gives CASSLLAGFNTGELFF. The chain joins TRBV11-1 to TRBJ2-2; 9 bases agree with TRBD2. CDR1 and CDR2 (germline): SGHAT, FQDESV (reference sequence). CDR3 size: 16 residues. V gave up 2 bases and J gave up 2 bases; unmatched junction bases: 3.